What follows are 14 T cell receptor beta chains derived from one specimen sequenced in a study of long-term antiretroviral therapy in people with HIV. The authors ran the immunoSEQ assay, v3.0, at survey level. Method: immunoSEQ multiplex PCR; TCRdb's copy keeps in-frame clones and lacks some. Of about 30,000 clones detected, about 95% appear once; the ten largest clones hold more than 8%. The sequences come from unsorted PBMCs, collected 5.3 years after starting antiretroviral therapy. The source is a man aged 25-40 years with HIV.

The chain recombines TRBV28 with TRBJ1-1, with 8 bases matching TRBD1. V lost 6 bases, J lost 0 bases, and 12 bases stayed unmatched. CDR3 length: 17 residues. Germline assignment: CDR1 MDHEN and CDR2 SYDVKM. CDR3 DNA: TGTGCCAGCAGCCTGGGACAGGACACTCTCATGAACACTGAAGCTTTCTTT. It codes for CASSLGQDTLMNTEAFF.

V is TRBV11-2 and J is TRBJ1-2; the D gene is possibly TRBD1 (5 bases). With 3 bases removed from V and 4 bases from J, the gap between germline ends came to 12 bases. Germline assignment: CDR1 SGHAT and CDR2 FQNNGV. The CDR3 runs to 14 residues. As DNA, the CDR3 is TGTGCCAGCAGCTTTTCACAGGCTCCCTATGGCTACACCTTC. Amino acids: CASSFSQAPYGYTF.

This chain links TRBV6-5 with TRBJ2-7; D gene uncertain. The CDR3 contains 14 residues. The V end was cut by 3 bases, the J end by 0 bases, with 9 bases between. Germline CDR1 is MNHEY and CDR2 is SVGAGI. The CDR3 nucleotides read TGTGCCAGCAGTTATGTCATGGGCTCCTACGAGCAGTACTTC. Translated: CASSYVMGSYEQYF.

The chain joins TRBV5-1 to TRBJ1-1; no clear D gene. Germline V gene sequence: CDR1 SGHRS, CDR2 YFSETQ. The V end was cut by 0 bases, the J end by 11 bases, with 14 bases between. The CDR3 sequence is 13 residues long. The CDR3 loop is CASSLEGQSRAFF. CDR3 DNA sequence: TGCGCCAGCAGCTTGGAAGGGCAGTCGAGGGCTTTCTTT.

V and J are TRBV11-2 and TRBJ1-5, with D perhaps matching TRBD1 (5 bases). Trimming removed 1 base at V and 2 bases at J, with 18 bases between. The CDR3 sequence is 18 residues long. Per the germline V gene, CDR1 is SGHAT and CDR2 is FQNNGV. CDR3 sequence: CASSLGEGPPVGNQPQHF. The CDR3 coding sequence is TGTGCCAGCAGCTTAGGTGAGGGACCCCCCGTAGGCAATCAGCCCCAGCATTTT. The variable domain in full, with the rest retrieved from reference TRBV11-2 and TRBJ1-5, is EAGVAQSPRYKIIEKRQSVAFWCNPISGHATLYWYQQILGQGPKLLIQFQNNGVVDDSQLPKDRFSAERLKGVDSTLKIQPAKLEDSAVYLCASSLGEGPPVGNQPQHFGDGTRLSIL.

The V gene is TRBV10-3, the J gene TRBJ2-7; 7 bases are shared with TRBD1. After removal of 10 bases from V and 0 bases from J, the junction contained 6 bases not matched to a gene. CDR3 length equals 13 residues. The germline CDR1 and CDR2 sequences are ENHRY and SYGVKD. The CDR3 DNA follows: TGTGCCACCATCCGGGACAGCTCCTACGAGCAGTACTTC. Translated, it gives CATIRDSSYEQYF.

The chain employs TRBV5-8 and TRBJ1-5; D perhaps matches TRBD1 (5 bases). Trimming took off 4 bases at V and 0 bases at J, with 17 bases between the two ends. Germline V CDR1 and CDR2: SGHTS, YDEGEE. The CDR3 covers 17 residues. The CDR3 sequence is CASSPKRDAYSNQPQHF. The CDR3 coding sequence is TGTGCCAGCAGCCCCAAACGGGACGCTTATAGCAATCAGCCCCAGCATTTT. The variable domain in full, completed from reference TRBV5-8 and TRBJ1-5, reads EAGVTQSPTHLIKTRGQQATLRCSPISGHTSVYWYQQALGLGLQFLLWYDEGEERNRGNFPPRFSGRQFPNYSSELNVNALELEDSALYLCASSPKRDAYSNQPQHFGDGTRLSIL.

CDR3 protein: CASSFLGAGGPGSYNEQFF. CDR3 DNA: TGTGCCAGCAGCTTCTTAGGAGCGGGGGGGCCGGGTTCCTACAATGAGCAGTTCTTC. This chain links TRBV7-2 with TRBJ2-1; 10 positions match TRBD2. J was trimmed by 1 base and V by 3 bases; bases with no gene match: 12. The germline V gene encodes CDR1 SGHTA and CDR2 FQGNSA. There are 19 residues in the CDR3.

This chain links TRBV29-1 with TRBJ1-2; D remains unclear. CDR3 length: 14 amino acids. With 1 base removed from V and 0 bases from J, the gap between germline ends came to 9 bases. Germline V lookup: CDR1 SQVTM, CDR2 ANQGSEA. CDR3 coding DNA: TGCAGCGTTGAAGTTGATGGGGCTAACTATGGCTACACCTTC. Its protein product is CSVEVDGANYGYTF. Using reference TRBV29-1 and TRBJ1-2 for the parts outside the CDR3, the full variable domain is SAVISQKPSRDICQRGTSLTIQCQVDSQVTMMFWYRQQPGQSLTLIATANQGSEATYESGFVIDKFPISRPNLTFSTLTVSNMSPEDSSIYLCSVEVDGANYGYTFGSGTRLTVV.

CDR3 region: CASKRYTF. The CDR3 DNA follows: TGTGCCAGCAAACGCTACACCTTC. The chain employs TRBV2 and TRBJ1-2; D is unclear. CDR1 and CDR2 from the germline V gene are SNHLY and FYNNEI. Trimming removed 7 bases at V and 9 bases at J, with 3 bases between. This CDR3 contains 8 residues.

The chain combines TRBV9 with TRBJ2-1; D may be TRBD2 (7 bases). Trimming shortened V by 6 bases and J by 8 bases, and 15 bases separated the two germline ends. In germline, CDR1 is SGDLS, CDR2 YYNGEE. The CDR3 contains 13 residues. The DNA of the CDR3 is TGTGCCAGCAACGAGGGGGGGTTGTATGAGCAGTTCTTC. Its protein is CASNEGGLYEQFF.

The sample holds one count of this clone. The V and J genes are TRBV19 and TRBJ2-7; D is possibly TRBD2 (6 bases). The CDR3 sequence is 15 residues long. Trimming removed 3 bases at V and 4 bases at J, with 16 bases between. Germline CDR1 is LNHDA and CDR2 is SQIVND (reference sequence). The CDR3 DNA is TGTGCCAGTAGTATTGGTCGGGGGTTGATGTACGAGCAGTACTTC. It translates to CASSIGRGLMYEQYF.

The rearrangement links TRBV2 to TRBJ2-7, with 10 nucleotides matching TRBD1. Germline V gene lookup returns CDR1 SNHLY and CDR2 FYNNEI. The CDR3 sequence is 12 residues long. The ends lost 9 bases at V and 3 bases at J; junction bases unmatched: 2. CDR3 bases: TGTGCCAGTGGGGACAGGGGCTACGAGCAGTACTTC. Translated: CASGDRGYEQYF.

The V and J genes are TRBV11-2 and TRBJ1-4, with D unclear. Germline V lookup: CDR1 SGHAT, CDR2 FQNNGV. Trimming took off 4 bases at V and 4 bases at J, with 4 bases between the two ends. The CDR3 spans 12 residues. The CDR3 sequence: CASSSFNEKLFF. The CDR3 DNA follows: TGTGCCAGCAGCTCTTTTAATGAAAAACTGTTTTTT.